The present T cell receptor (beta chain) was sequenced within a study of CD8 T cells in ankylosing spondylitis. With V trimmed by 3 bases and J by 6 bases, 2 bases remained unmatched. Germline V gene lookup returns CDR1 DFQATT and CDR2 SNEGSKA (reference sequence). This CDR3 region has 12 residues. Libraries of TCR beta came from quantitative 5'-RACE with molecular barcodes. TCRdb re-analysed the 5' RACE reads in MiXCR, keeping a single row per CDR3 protein. The sample contains about 150,000 distinct CDR3 sequences, roughly a third of which appear only once. What was sequenced was synovial fluid, either unsorted or a sorted T cell fraction (not recorded which). This rearrangement joins TRBV20-1 to TRBJ2-5; 9 nucleotides match TRBD2. The source of this sequence is a male donor with ankylosing spondylitis. CDR3 sequence (DNA): TGCAGTGCTAGGCGGGGGGGAAAGACCCAGTACTTC. Translating gives CSARRGGKTQYF.